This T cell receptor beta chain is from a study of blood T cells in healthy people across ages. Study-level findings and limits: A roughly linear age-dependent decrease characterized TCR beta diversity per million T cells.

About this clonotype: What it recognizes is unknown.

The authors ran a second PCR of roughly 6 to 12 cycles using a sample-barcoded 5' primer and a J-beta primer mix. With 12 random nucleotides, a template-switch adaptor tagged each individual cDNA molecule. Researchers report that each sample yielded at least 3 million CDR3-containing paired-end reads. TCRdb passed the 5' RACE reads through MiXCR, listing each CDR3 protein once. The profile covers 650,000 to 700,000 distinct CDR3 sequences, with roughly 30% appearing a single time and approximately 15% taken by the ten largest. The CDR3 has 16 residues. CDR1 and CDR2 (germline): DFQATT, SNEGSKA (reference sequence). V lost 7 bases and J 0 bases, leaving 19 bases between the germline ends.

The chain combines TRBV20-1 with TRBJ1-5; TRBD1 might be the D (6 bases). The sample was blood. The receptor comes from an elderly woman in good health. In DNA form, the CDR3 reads TGCAGTGTAGGGGGACCGAGGATTTATAGCAATCAGCCCCAGCATTTT. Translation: CSVGGPRIYSNQPQHF.